The subject of this entry is one TCR beta chain. Its antigen remains unidentified. TCRdb reanalysed the 5' RACE reads using MiXCR and keeps one entry per CDR3 protein. Of tens of thousands of distinct CDR3 sequences in the sample, 9.5% to 15% were seen once. The CDR3 is made up of 15 amino acids. Trimming removed 0 bases from V and 5 bases from J; junction bases left unmatched: 7. Germline V gene data show CDR1 as SGHVS and CDR2 as FNYEAQ. This sample is part of a study of T-cell memory formation after mild COVID-19. General study points: Pre-infection memory showed some responding clones, and this suggested that cross-reactive memory joined. A second wave of clones peaked on day 37, and their SARS-CoV-2 specificity went unconfirmed.

This clonotype was obtained from a young man who had mild COVID-19 (a few samples of this study predate the infection). Cell type and time point are not known. Input material: PBMCs or a T cell subset sorted from them (not recorded which). The chain couples TRBV7-6 to TRBJ2-7, with 7 positions matching TRBD1. The CDR3 DNA is TGTGCCAGCAGCTTAGCCCCGACAGGGTCGGACGAGCAGTACTTC. It codes for CASSLAPTGSDEQYF.